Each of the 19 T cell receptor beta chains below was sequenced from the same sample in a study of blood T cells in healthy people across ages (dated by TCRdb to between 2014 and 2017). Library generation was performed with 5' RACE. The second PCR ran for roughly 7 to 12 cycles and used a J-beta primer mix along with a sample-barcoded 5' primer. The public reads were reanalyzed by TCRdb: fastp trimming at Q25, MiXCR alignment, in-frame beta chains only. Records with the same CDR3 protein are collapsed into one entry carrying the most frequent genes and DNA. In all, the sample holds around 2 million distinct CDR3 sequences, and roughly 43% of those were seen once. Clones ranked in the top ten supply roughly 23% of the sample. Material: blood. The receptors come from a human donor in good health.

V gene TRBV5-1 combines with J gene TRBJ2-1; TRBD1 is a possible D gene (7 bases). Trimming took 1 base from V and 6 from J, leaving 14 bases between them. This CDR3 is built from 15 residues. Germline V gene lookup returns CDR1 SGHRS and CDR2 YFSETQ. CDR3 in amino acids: CASSLQGGEGNEQFF. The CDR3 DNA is TGCGCCAGCAGCTTGCAGGGGGGCGAAGGCAATGAGCAGTTCTTC.

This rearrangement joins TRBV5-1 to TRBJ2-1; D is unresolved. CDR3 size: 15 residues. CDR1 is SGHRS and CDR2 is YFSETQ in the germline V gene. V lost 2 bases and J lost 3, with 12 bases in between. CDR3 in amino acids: CASSFGNTNYNEQFF. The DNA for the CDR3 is TGCGCCAGCAGCTTCGGCAATACAAACTACAATGAGCAGTTCTTC.

CDR3 protein: CASSYPQTGNTEAFF. CDR3 nucleotides: TGTGCCAGCAGTTACCCCCAGACAGGGAACACTGAAGCTTTCTTT. The J gene is TRBJ1-1, the V gene TRBV6-2 or TRBV6-3, with D perhaps matching TRBD1 (6 bases). The ends were cut back, 2 bases at V and 1 base at J, with 11 bases in the middle. Germline-derived CDR1 and CDR2 are MNHEY and SVGEGT. CDR3 size: 15 residues.

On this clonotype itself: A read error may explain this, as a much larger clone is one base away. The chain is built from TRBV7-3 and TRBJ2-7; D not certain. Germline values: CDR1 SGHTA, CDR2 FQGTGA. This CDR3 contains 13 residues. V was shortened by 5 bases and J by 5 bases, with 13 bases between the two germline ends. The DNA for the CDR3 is TGTGCCAGCAGCCTCGGTGAGGCCCACGAGCAGTACTTC. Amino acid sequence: CASSLGEAHEQYF.

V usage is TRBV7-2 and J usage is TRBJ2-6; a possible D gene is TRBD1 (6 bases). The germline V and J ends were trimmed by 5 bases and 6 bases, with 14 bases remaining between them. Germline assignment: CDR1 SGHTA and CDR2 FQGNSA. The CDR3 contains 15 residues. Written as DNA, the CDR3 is TGTGCCAGCAGCATGGGGGCAGGGATGGCCAACGTCCTGACTTTC. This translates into CASSMGAGMANVLTF.

This CDR3 reads CASRSGGLSADTQYF. As DNA, the CDR3 is TGTGCCAGCAGGAGCGGGGGACTAAGCGCAGATACGCAGTATTTT. The rearrangement links TRBV12-3 or TRBV12-4 to TRBJ2-3, with 8 positions matching TRBD2. V lost 6 bases to trimming and J lost 4 bases; unmatched junction nucleotides: 9. This CDR3 is built from 15 residues.

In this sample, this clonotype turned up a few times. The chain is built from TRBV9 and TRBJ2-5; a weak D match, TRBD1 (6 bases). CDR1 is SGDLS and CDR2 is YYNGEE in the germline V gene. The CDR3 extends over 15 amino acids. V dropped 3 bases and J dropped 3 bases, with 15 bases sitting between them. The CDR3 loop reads CASSAGHSLKETQYF. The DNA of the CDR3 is TGTGCCAGCAGCGCGGGACATTCCCTCAAAGAGACCCAGTACTTC.

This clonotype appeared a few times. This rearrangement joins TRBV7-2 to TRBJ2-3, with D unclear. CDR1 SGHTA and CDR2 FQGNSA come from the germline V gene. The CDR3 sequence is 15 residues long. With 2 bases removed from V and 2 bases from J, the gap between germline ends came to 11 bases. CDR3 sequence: CASSLFVGPTDTQYF. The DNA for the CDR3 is TGTGCCAGCAGCTTATTTGTTGGACCCACAGATACGCAGTATTTT.

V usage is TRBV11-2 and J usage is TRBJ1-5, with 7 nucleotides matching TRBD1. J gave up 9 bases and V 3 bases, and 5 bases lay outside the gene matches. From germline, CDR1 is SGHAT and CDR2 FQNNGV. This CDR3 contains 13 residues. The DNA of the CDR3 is TGTGCCAGCAGCTTGGCAGGGGGTTGGCCCCAGCATTTT. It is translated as CASSLAGGWPQHF. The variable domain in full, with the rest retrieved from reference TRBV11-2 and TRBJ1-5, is EAGVAQSPRYKIIEKRQSVAFWCNPISGHATLYWYQQILGQGPKLLIQFQNNGVVDDSQLPKDRFSAERLKGVDSTLKIQPAKLEDSAVYLCASSLAGGWPQHFGDGTRLSIL.

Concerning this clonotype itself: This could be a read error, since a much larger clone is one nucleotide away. CDR3 region: CASSATTIGYTF. CDR3 DNA sequence: TGTGCCAGCAGCGCCACGACGATTGGCTACACCTTC. The chain is built from TRBV7-2 and TRBJ1-2, with D uncertain. The CDR3 has 12 amino acids. Trimming took off 5 bases at V and 7 bases at J, with 11 bases between the two ends. From germline, CDR1 is SGHTA and CDR2 FQGNSA. The entire variable domain, with the rest obtained from reference TRBV7-2 and TRBJ1-2, is as follows: GAGVSQSPSNKVTEKGKDVELRCDPISGHTALYWYRQSLGQGLEFLIYFQGNSAPDKSGLPSDRFSAERTGGSVSTLTIQRTQQEDSAVYLCASSATTIGYTFGSGTRLTVV.

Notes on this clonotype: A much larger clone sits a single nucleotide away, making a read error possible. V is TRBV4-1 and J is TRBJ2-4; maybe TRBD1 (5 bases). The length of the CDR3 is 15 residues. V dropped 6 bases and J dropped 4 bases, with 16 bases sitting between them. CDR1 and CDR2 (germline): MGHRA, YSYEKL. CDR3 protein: CASSPATDDKNIQYF. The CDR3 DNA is TGCGCCAGCAGTCCTGCGACAGACGATAAAAACATTCAGTACTTC.

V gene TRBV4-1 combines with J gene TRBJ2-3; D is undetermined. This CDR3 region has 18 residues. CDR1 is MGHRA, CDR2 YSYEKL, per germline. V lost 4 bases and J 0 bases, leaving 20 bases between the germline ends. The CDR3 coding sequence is TGCGCCAGCAGCCGCATTCACGAATTTGGAATTAGCACAGATACGCAGTATTTT. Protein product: CASSRIHEFGISTDTQYF.

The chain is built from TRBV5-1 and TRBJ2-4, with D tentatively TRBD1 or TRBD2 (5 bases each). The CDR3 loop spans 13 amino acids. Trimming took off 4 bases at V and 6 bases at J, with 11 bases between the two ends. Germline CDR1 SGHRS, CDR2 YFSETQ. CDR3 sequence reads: CASSARDGNIQYF. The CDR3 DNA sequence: TGCGCCAGCAGCGCCCGGGACGGAAACATTCAGTACTTC.

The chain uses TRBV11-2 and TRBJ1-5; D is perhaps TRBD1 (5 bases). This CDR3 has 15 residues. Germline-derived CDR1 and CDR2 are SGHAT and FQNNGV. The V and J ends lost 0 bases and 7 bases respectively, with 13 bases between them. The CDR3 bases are TGTGCCAGCAGCTTAGACTACGGAGGGGTCCAGCCCCAGCATTTT. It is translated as CASSLDYGGVQPQHF.

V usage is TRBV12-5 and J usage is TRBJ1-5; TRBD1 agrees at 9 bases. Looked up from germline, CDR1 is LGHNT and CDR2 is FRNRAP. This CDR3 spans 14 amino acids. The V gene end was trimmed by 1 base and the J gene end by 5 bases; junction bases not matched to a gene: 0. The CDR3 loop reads CASGLGQGDQPQHF. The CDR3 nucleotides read TGTGCTAGTGGTTTGGGACAGGGGGATCAGCCCCAGCATTTT.

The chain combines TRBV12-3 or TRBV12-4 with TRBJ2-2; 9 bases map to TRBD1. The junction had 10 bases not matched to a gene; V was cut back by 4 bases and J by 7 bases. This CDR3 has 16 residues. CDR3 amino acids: CASSSPGQGDGGELFF. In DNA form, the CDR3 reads TGTGCCAGCAGTTCCCCGGGACAGGGTGATGGCGGGGAGCTGTTTTTT.

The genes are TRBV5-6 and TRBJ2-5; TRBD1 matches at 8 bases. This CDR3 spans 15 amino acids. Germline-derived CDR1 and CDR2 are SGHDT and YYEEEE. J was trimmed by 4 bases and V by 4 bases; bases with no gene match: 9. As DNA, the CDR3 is TGTGCCAGCAGCACCGCAGGGGGCTTAGGAGAGACCCAGTACTTC. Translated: CASSTAGGLGETQYF.

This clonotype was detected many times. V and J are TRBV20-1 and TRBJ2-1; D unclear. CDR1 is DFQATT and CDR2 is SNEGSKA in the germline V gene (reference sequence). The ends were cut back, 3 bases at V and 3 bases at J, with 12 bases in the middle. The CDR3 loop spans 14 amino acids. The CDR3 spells CSARVPSGYNEQFF. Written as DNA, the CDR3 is TGCAGTGCTAGGGTCCCCTCCGGCTACAATGAGCAGTTCTTC.

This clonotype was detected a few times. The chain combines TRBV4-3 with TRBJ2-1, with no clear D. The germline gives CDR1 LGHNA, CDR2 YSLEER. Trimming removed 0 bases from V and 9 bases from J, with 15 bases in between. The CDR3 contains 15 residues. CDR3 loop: CASSQEMGYGSEQFF. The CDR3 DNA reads TGCGCCAGCAGCCAAGAGATGGGGTACGGAAGTGAGCAGTTCTTC.